This TCR beta chain came from a study of beta chain features in type 1 diabetes (dated by TCRdb to between 2017 and 2018). In terms of the full investigation: No differences in mean age, gender distribution, total cell number or subset yield were found between patients and healthy donors. A total of 100 million to 110 million sorted cells were examined across all samples, and a strong correlation was observed between cell number per subset and RNA yield. In the study, TCRB repertoires of sorted circulating CD4+ T cell subsets from recently diagnosed type 1 diabetes patients were compared with those of matched healthy donors. Regulatory and stem cell-like memory subsets were isolated from only 8 patients and about 8 healthy donors, whereas naive and central memory subsets came from all 30 or so donors. The study at large found these results: Because the HLA sub-analyses included only small numbers of individuals, any influence of HLA type on TCRB rearrangement was left unresolved. A moderate but significant shortening of TCRB CDR3 length was observed in type 1 diabetes patients in all four CD4+ subsets. At VDJ recombination sites, patients with type 1 diabetes made fewer insertions and deleted more nucleotides, a pattern implying thymic rearrangement abnormalities. PCR might favor shorter templates, but patient and control samples were amplified and corrected together, so any skew would affect both groups equally. Naive, central memory and regulatory TCRB repertoires appeared more similar among patients than among healthy donors. Because cDNA was sequenced instead of genomic DNA, highly expressing activated cells could be over-represented, though the groups showed no difference in activation or CD3 levels.

The V and J ends are trimmed by 0 bases and 5 bases, leaving 13 bases between them. The CDR3 contains 15 residues, cysteine and phenylalanine counted. The sequence is cut down to CDR3 DNA, 45 bases in frame from base 1. The CDR1 and CDR2 encoded by the germline V gene (reference sequence) are MNHNY and SVGAGI. The entire isolated RNA was reverse transcribed using the High Capacity cDNA Reverse Transcription Kit, and thus expressed TCRB transcripts were sequenced. Stem cell-like memory T cell samples underwent survey-depth immunoSEQ sequencing, averaging about 1 million total reads per sample. After sorted cells were lysed in RLT buffer, RNA was extracted with DNase-treated RNeasy Micro or Mini kits, with the choice depending on cell number. To prevent cross-contamination, each cell subset was processed individually, whereas patient and healthy donor samples were processed jointly. The immunoSEQ multiplex PCR was used to amplify TCRB sequences from cDNA, generating 87-bp fragments that spanned the CDR3 region. Sequencing of the amplicons was done on the Illumina HiSeq platform. In the original analysis: PCR bias was computationally corrected using synthetic template baselines, reads within Hamming distance 2 were collapsed, and singletons that could not be merged were discarded. Reads were aligned against IMGT so that V, D and J genes, CDR3 length and insertions or deletions at six rearrangement sites could be assigned. Within each subset, clonotype counts were normalized to the number of sorted cells before true diversity and Gini coefficients were calculated with the tcR R package. Repertoire sharing was quantified using the overlap coefficient calculated on TCRB nucleotide sequences. Not all clones reach the TCRdb copy of this immuneACCESS table, which keeps in-frame sequences only. Checked studies attribute under half of the gap to unresolved V genes and leave the rest unexplained. That table furnishes V, J and clone size, whereas the DNA furnished D and trimming. Within this sample are more than 20,000 clones, with under 50% of them counted one time only. The ten biggest clones cover more than 0.3% of the sample.

Concerning this clone itself: The target of this receptor is not known. Per-base qualities were not stored, and no clone one base away is much larger.

Each donor gave one peripheral blood draw, approximately 110 mL on average, collected into heparinised tubes. A BD FACSAria II and a panel including CD45RO, CCR7, CD25, CD127, CD95 and CD27 were used to sort naive, central memory, regulatory and stem cell-like memory CD4+ T cells. All sorted populations exceeded 95% purity. Right away, PBMCs were isolated by Lymphoprep density gradient centrifugation and were stained directly, with no culture step. Samples were stained and sorted in pairs, with one healthy donor and one patient per experiment, so that batch effects were minimized. Recombination connected TRBV6-6 to TRBJ1-2; no D gene is confidently identified. The sequence was collected from a man under 40 with type 1 diabetes. The sequencing input was stem cell memory CD4+ T cells from blood. The sample's cell subset or site label is to be understood as: stem cell-like memory CD4+ T cells. The sequenced DNA is TGTGCCAGCAGTTACTCGACGGGGTCGGGATATGGCTACACCTTC. Translated, this gives CASSYSTGSGYGYTF.